The 20 T cell receptor beta chains below all came from one sample that was sequenced in a study of control samples from healthy donors and cancer patients. The assay was immunoSEQ multiplex PCR, and TCRdb's table has in-frame clones only and misses some. The sample has roughly 190,000 clones, over 80% seen once; the top ten hold about 1.7%. The sample consisted of blood. The receptors come from a man aged 25-45 years in good health.

This clone was recorded at least ten times. J is TRBJ2-7 and V is TRBV3-1 (or the pseudogene TRBV3-2), with 11 nucleotides matching TRBD1. The CDR3 sequence is 15 residues long. The V segment lost 5 bases and the J segment 3 bases; nucleotides outside the gene matches: 6. Per the germline V gene, CDR1 is LGHDT and CDR2 is YNNKEL (reference sequence). The CDR3 nucleotides read TGTGCCAGCAGCGGACCCGGGACAGGGGGCTACGAGCAGTACTTC. It yields the protein CASSGPGTGGYEQYF.

V is TRBV11-3 and J is TRBJ2-1; D may be TRBD2 (5 bases). Deletions cut 1 base from V and 9 bases from J, with 16 bases between. Looked up from germline, CDR1 is SGHNT and CDR2 is YENEEA. The length of the CDR3 is 15 residues. CDR3 nucleotide sequence: TGTGCCAGCAGCTTAGTCAGGACTGAAATTGGTGAGCAGTTCTTC. Translated, it gives CASSLVRTEIGEQFF.

Only one count was recorded for this clone. The CDR3 DNA is TGTGCCAGCAGCGTTCACCCGACAGGGAGCACAGATACGCAGTATTTT. Translating it yields CASSVHPTGSTDTQYF. The rearrangement uses TRBV9 and TRBJ2-3; 7 bases align to TRBD1. The V gene's germline CDR1 is SGDLS and CDR2 YYNGEE. The junction had 6 bases not matched to a gene; V was cut back by 2 bases and J by 0 bases. The CDR3 extends over 16 amino acids.

The chain combines TRBV20-1 with TRBJ1-2; D possibly corresponds to TRBD1 (6 bases). The CDR3 covers 12 residues. Germline V gives CDR1 DFQATT, CDR2 SNEGSKA (reference sequence). The V and J ends lost 3 bases and 8 bases respectively, with 13 bases between them. The CDR3 loop reads CSASGGQFGYTF. DNA for the CDR3: TGCAGTGCTAGTGGGGGGCAGTTCGGCTACACCTTC.

The V gene is TRBV6-6, the J gene TRBJ2-2; D is undetermined. The V and J ends lost 2 bases and 0 bases respectively, with 7 bases between them. This CDR3 is built from 15 residues. Germline V gene lookup returns CDR1 MNHNY and CDR2 SVGAGI (reference sequence). The CDR3 sequence is CASSYTSPNTGELFF. CDR3 nucleotide sequence: TGTGCCAGCAGTTACACCAGCCCGAACACCGGGGAGCTGTTTTTT.

J is TRBJ1-1 and V is TRBV30; D remains ambiguous. CDR1 is GTSNPN, CDR2 SVGIG, per germline (reference sequence). The V end lost 2 bases, the J end lost 4 bases, and 11 bases lay between the germline ends. CDR3 length equals 13 residues. Here the CDR3 DNA reads TGTGCCTGGAGTCGACGGCGGAGCACTGAAGCTTTCTTT. It is translated as CAWSRRRSTEAFF.

J is TRBJ1-1 and V is TRBV20-1; a possible D gene is TRBD1 (5 bases). The CDR3 totals 14 residues. CDR1 DFQATT and CDR2 SNEGSKA come from the germline V gene (reference sequence). The V end was cut by 3 bases, the J end by 4 bases, with 15 bases between. For the CDR3, the DNA is TGCAGTGCTAGTCTGGGCCCGGGGGGCACTGAAGCTTTCTTT. This encodes CSASLGPGGTEAFF.

In DNA, the CDR3 is TGTGCCAGCAGTGACAGGGAAATTGAAAAACTGTTTTTT. The encoded protein is CASSDREIEKLFF. The chain combines TRBV6-1 with TRBJ1-4; the D gene is possibly TRBD1 (5 bases). There are 13 residues in the CDR3. V dropped 3 bases and J dropped 7 bases, with 9 bases sitting between them. In germline, CDR1 is MNHNS, CDR2 SASEGT.

The chain recombines TRBV30 with TRBJ1-4; D is unresolved. Germline V gene lookup returns CDR1 GTSNPN and CDR2 SVGIG (reference sequence). V shed 0 bases and J shed 8 bases, with 7 bases lying between them. The CDR3 contains 12 residues. The CDR3 nucleotides read TGTGCCTGGAGTGTATCGGGCGAAAAACTGTTTTTT. This encodes CAWSVSGEKLFF.

The rearrangement links TRBV24-1 to TRBJ2-3; 7 nucleotides agree with TRBD1. Unmatched junction bases numbered 9, after V lost 1 base and J lost 6 bases. Looked up from germline, CDR1 is KGHDR and CDR2 is SFDVKD. The CDR3 runs 16 residues. CDR3 amino acids: CATSDFPRDSKDTQYF. The DNA for the CDR3 is TGTGCCACCAGTGATTTCCCAAGGGACAGTAAGGATACGCAGTATTTT.

The gene calls are TRBV2 and TRBJ1-1; maybe TRBD1 (5 bases). CDR1 SNHLY and CDR2 FYNNEI come from the germline V gene. The CDR3 totals 12 residues. The V and J ends lost 6 bases and 7 bases respectively, with 12 bases between them. CDR3 nucleotide sequence: TGTGCCAGCAGCGTCGACAGCATTGAAGCTTTCTTT. Amino acids: CASSVDSIEAFF.

V is TRBV29-1 and J is TRBJ1-2; 7 nucleotides line up with TRBD1. There are 12 residues in the CDR3. V lost 7 bases to trimming and J lost 8 bases; unmatched junction nucleotides: 10. Germline V gives CDR1 SQVTM, CDR2 ANQGSEA. CDR3 loop: CSGSGTDSGYTF. The CDR3 nucleotides are TGCAGCGGGTCCGGGACAGACAGCGGCTACACCTTC.

This clone was observed a few times. The chain employs TRBV18 and TRBJ1-5, with a weak D call TRBD1 (6 bases). Per the germline V gene, CDR1 is KGHSH and CDR2 is LQKENI. Trimming removed 2 bases from V and 0 bases from J, with 11 bases in between. This CDR3 has 16 residues. As DNA, the CDR3 is TGTGCCAGCTCACCAGGGACACCGGATAGCAATCAGCCCCAGCATTTT. It yields the protein CASSPGTPDSNQPQHF. Variable domain in full (rest from reference TRBV18 and TRBJ1-5): NAGVMQNPRHLVRRRGQEARLRCSPMKGHSHVYWYRQLPEEGLKFMVYLQKENIIDESGMPKERFSAEFPKEGPSILRIQQVVRGDSAAYFCASSPGTPDSNQPQHFGDGTRLSIL.

The chain joins TRBV10-1 to TRBJ2-1; 8 bases fit TRBD2. This CDR3 is built from 15 residues. V lost 6 bases to trimming and J lost 12 bases; unmatched junction nucleotides: 16. Germline V CDR1 and CDR2: WNHNN, SYGVQD (reference sequence). As DNA, the CDR3 is TGCGCCAGCAGCCTGTCCCAGGCCACCGGGACTAGGCAGTTCTTC. This encodes CASSLSQATGTRQFF.

The rearrangement uses TRBV11-2 and TRBJ2-3, with 11 bases fitting TRBD2. The V gene end was trimmed by 6 bases and the J gene end by 2 bases; junction bases not matched to a gene: 7. CDR3 length: 16 residues. Germline V lookup: CDR1 SGHAT, CDR2 FQNNGV. The CDR3 loop reads CASSYSGGAHTDTQYF. The CDR3 DNA sequence: TGTGCCAGCAGTTATAGCGGGGGGGCGCACACAGATACGCAGTATTTT.

V is TRBV4-2 and J is TRBJ2-2; 8 bases align to TRBD2. The CDR3 sequence is 16 residues long. Germline assignment: CDR1 LGHNA and CDR2 YNFKEQ. J was trimmed by 4 bases and V by 0 bases; bases with no gene match: 4. CDR3 loop: CASSQDVAGGTGELFF. The CDR3 DNA sequence: TGTGCCAGCAGCCAAGATGTCGCGGGGGGCACCGGGGAGCTGTTTTTT.

The chain recombines TRBV5-1 with TRBJ1-1; 9 bases line up with TRBD1. Germline CDR1 is SGHRS and CDR2 is YFSETQ. With V trimmed by 4 bases and J by 10 bases, 14 bases remained unmatched. This CDR3 spans 15 amino acids. Here the CDR3 DNA reads TGCGCCAGCAGCATGTTGGACAGGGGAAGGGGTTTAGCTTTCTTT. Residues: CASSMLDRGRGLAFF.

This clone was counted between two and nine times. The CDR3 region is CASSEAAGSYYGYTF. The CDR3 region has the DNA TGCGCCAGCAGTGAAGCGGCTGGGAGCTACTATGGCTACACCTTC. This chain joins TRBV10-2 and TRBJ1-2; D remains ambiguous. The germline V gene has CDR1 WSHSY and CDR2 SAAADI. The CDR3 extends over 15 amino acids. Trimming removed 3 bases at V and 3 bases at J, with 14 bases between.

The gene calls are TRBV19 and TRBJ2-3; TRBD2 matches at 7 bases. The CDR3 is 13 residues long. The ends lost 7 bases at V and 2 bases at J; junction bases unmatched: 3. Germline-derived CDR1 and CDR2 are LNHDA and SQIVND (reference sequence). As DNA, the CDR3 is TGTGCCAGTAACCAGCGGGACACAGATACGCAGTATTTT. Translated, it gives CASNQRDTDTQYF.

This clone appeared once. The chain recombines TRBV3-1 (or the pseudogene TRBV3-2) with TRBJ2-2, with 9 bases that match TRBD1. Germline V gene data show CDR1 as LGHDT and CDR2 as YNNKEL (reference sequence). This CDR3 comprises 15 residues. The V and J ends lost 7 bases and 6 bases, in that order; junction bases with no gene match: 9. Here the CDR3 reads CASTPQGARAGELFF. In DNA, the CDR3 is TGTGCCAGCACCCCACAGGGGGCGCGGGCCGGGGAGCTGTTTTTT.